These T cell receptor beta chains were read from a single sample in a study of blood T cell repertoires in COVID-19. Measured with immunoSEQ multiplex PCR; TCRdb has only the in-frame clones, and not every one. Among roughly 38,000 clones, roughly four fifths were seen once, and the ten largest hold 39%. Material for sequencing was peripheral blood. All receptors come from a man in his forties or fifties with active or convalescent COVID-19. The CDR3 runs from the conserved cysteine through the conserved F or W. A D gene is named only where the DNA matches it firmly. A clone size is listed for some rows: how often the clone was seen (once, few, many), or a class if it is expanded.

j_gene: TRBJ1-6; abundance: .; v_gene: TRBV5-1; d_gene: TRBD1; CDR3aa: CASSLAPGGLNSPLHF; CDR3nt: TGCGCCAGCAGCTTGGCTCCAGGGGGCCTTAATTCACCCCTCCACTTT
j_gene: TRBJ1-1; abundance: .; v_gene: TRBV2; d_gene: TRBD1; CDR3aa: CASSEFRGSNEAFF; CDR3nt: TGTGCCAGCAGTGAATTCAGGGGGTCCAATGAAGCTTTCTTT
j_gene: TRBJ2-3; abundance: .; v_gene: TRBV2; d_gene: TRBD2; CDR3aa: CALWGGVRDTQYF; CDR3nt: TGTGCCCTTTGGGGAGGGGTCCGCGATACGCAGTATTTT
j_gene: TRBJ1-2; abundance: .; v_gene: TRBV4-1; d_gene: TRBD1; CDR3aa: CATHSGQGVYGYTF; CDR3nt: TGCGCCACCCACTCCGGACAGGGAGTATATGGCTACACCTTC
j_gene: TRBJ2-7; abundance: .; v_gene: TRBV11-2; d_gene: .; CDR3aa: CASSLGGLAGVASEQYF; CDR3nt: TGTGCCAGCAGCTTAGGGGGGCTGGCGGGGGTAGCGTCCGAGCAGTACTTC
j_gene: TRBJ1-1; abundance: .; v_gene: TRBV14; d_gene: .; CDR3aa: CASSRLVSQVNTEAFF; CDR3nt: TGTGCCAGCAGCCGCTTAGTGAGCCAAGTGAACACTGAAGCTTTCTTT
j_gene: TRBJ2-4; abundance: once; v_gene: TRBV5-1; d_gene: .; CDR3aa: CASSLEGSLAKNIQYF; CDR3nt: TGCGCCAGCAGCCTGGAGGGGTCCCTAGCCAAAAACATTCAGTACTTC
j_gene: TRBJ1-2; abundance: .; v_gene: TRBV18; d_gene: .; CDR3aa: CASSPTEDVAGYTF; CDR3nt: TGTGCCAGCTCCCCCACCGAGGACGTAGCGGGCTACACCTTC
j_gene: TRBJ2-7; abundance: once; v_gene: TRBV30; d_gene: TRBD2; CDR3aa: CAWSVERLAGYEQYF; CDR3nt: TGTGCCTGGAGTGTTGAAAGACTAGCGGGCTACGAGCAGTACTTC
j_gene: TRBJ2-5; abundance: .; v_gene: TRBV5-5; d_gene: TRBD2; CDR3aa: CASSPRETSWQTQYF; CDR3nt: TGTGCCAGCAGCCCACGGGAGACTAGCTGGCAGACCCAGTACTTC
j_gene: TRBJ2-4; abundance: .; v_gene: TRBV28; d_gene: .; CDR3aa: CASRTQGNAKNIQYF; CDR3nt: TGTGCCAGCAGGACGCAGGGTAACGCCAAAAACATTCAGTACTTC
j_gene: TRBJ1-5; abundance: .; v_gene: TRBV4-1; d_gene: .; CDR3aa: CASSQEGQGRQPQHF; CDR3nt: TGCGCCAGCAGCCAAGAGGGTCAGGGCCGTCAGCCCCAGCATTTT
j_gene: TRBJ2-2; abundance: .; v_gene: TRBV30; d_gene: TRBD2; CDR3aa: CACWPRGGRTGELFF; CDR3nt: TGTGCCTGTTGGCCTCGCGGGGGAAGGACCGGGGAGCTGTTTTTT
j_gene: TRBJ2-5; abundance: .; v_gene: TRBV6-6; d_gene: .; CDR3aa: CASGRTETQYF; CDR3nt: TGTGCCAGCGGGAGGACGGAGACCCAGTACTTC
j_gene: TRBJ2-5; abundance: .; v_gene: TRBV24-1; d_gene: .; CDR3aa: CATSDLWGPNQETQYF; CDR3nt: TGTGCCACCAGTGATTTGTGGGGGCCCAACCAAGAGACCCAGTACTTC
j_gene: TRBJ1-1; abundance: once; v_gene: TRBV18; d_gene: TRBD1; CDR3aa: CASSQPNRGATEAFF; CDR3nt: TGTGCCAGCTCACAGCCAAACAGGGGGGCCACTGAAGCTTTCTTT
j_gene: TRBJ1-1; abundance: .; v_gene: TRBV7-2; d_gene: TRBD1; CDR3aa: CASSFRQGLNTEAFF; CDR3nt: TGTGCCAGCAGCTTCCGACAGGGCCTGAACACTGAAGCTTTCTTT
j_gene: TRBJ2-3; abundance: once; v_gene: TRBV13; d_gene: TRBD2; CDR3aa: CASSRKTSGNTDTQYF; CDR3nt: TGTGCCAGCAGCCGCAAGACTAGCGGTAACACAGATACGCAGTATTTT
j_gene: TRBJ1-6; abundance: medium-sized; v_gene: TRBV30; d_gene: TRBD1; CDR3aa: CAWSVSGQAQRGSPLHF; CDR3nt: TGTGCCTGGAGTGTATCGGGACAGGCTCAACGAGGTTCACCCCTCCACTTT
j_gene: TRBJ2-7; abundance: .; v_gene: TRBV4-1; d_gene: TRBD2; CDR3aa: CASSQSGLAGSYEQYF; CDR3nt: TGCGCCAGCAGCCAATCCGGACTAGCGGGGTCCTACGAGCAGTACTTC
j_gene: TRBJ1-1; abundance: many; v_gene: TRBV18; d_gene: TRBD1; CDR3aa: CASSPPRTGGFTEAFF; CDR3nt: TGTGCCAGCTCACCACCGCGGACAGGGGGATTCACTGAAGCTTTCTTT
j_gene: TRBJ1-4; abundance: .; v_gene: TRBV11-2; d_gene: .; CDR3aa: CASSPRHSGGEKLFF; CDR3nt: TGTGCCAGCAGCCCGAGACACAGTGGAGGTGAAAAACTGTTTTTT
j_gene: TRBJ2-7; abundance: .; v_gene: TRBV4-1; d_gene: TRBD1; CDR3aa: CASSLGTGATYEQYF; CDR3nt: TGCGCCAGCAGCCTCGGGACAGGGGCGACCTACGAGCAGTACTTC
j_gene: TRBJ1-5; abundance: .; v_gene: TRBV24-1; d_gene: TRBD1; CDR3aa: CATSETGKQPQHF; CDR3nt: TGTGCCACCAGTGAGACAGGGAAACAGCCCCAGCATTTT
j_gene: TRBJ2-7; abundance: few; v_gene: TRBV5-6; d_gene: TRBD1; CDR3aa: CASSRQGADEQYF; CDR3nt: TGTGCCAGCAGCCGACAGGGGGCCGACGAGCAGTACTTC
j_gene: TRBJ1-6; abundance: .; v_gene: TRBV5-1; d_gene: .; CDR3aa: CASSPRPVGGNSPLHF; CDR3nt: TGCGCCAGCAGCCCCCGGCCCGTGGGGGGTAATTCACCCCTCCACTTT
j_gene: TRBJ1-2; abundance: .; v_gene: TRBV9; d_gene: TRBD1; CDR3aa: CASTPGGSFGYTF; CDR3nt: TGTGCCAGCACCCCAGGGGGTAGTTTCGGCTACACCTTC